Each of the 12 T cell receptor beta chains below was sequenced from the same sample in a study of T cells in Graves' hyperthyroidism and ophthalmopathy (dated by TCRdb to the late 2010s). Library prep was done by multiplex PCR. Instrument on record: Illumina HiSeq 2000. TCR beta CDR3 regions were amplified from RNA transcripts. The TCR CDR3 was subjected to a first round of RT-PCR using the HTBI primer set and the Qiagen OneStep RT-PCR kit. The public reads were reprocessed in TCRdb via fastp at Q25 and MiXCR, keeping in-frame beta chains. When rows share a CDR3 protein, they turn into one entry using the most common DNA and genes. The sample has hundreds of thousands of distinct CDR3 sequences on record, 14% to 15% of them singletons. Together, the top ten hold around 4.5% of the sample. Sequenced sample: blood. The receptors here all came from a woman aged 40 to 50 with Graves' ophthalmopathy.

This chain joins TRBV7-2 and TRBJ2-4; 8 bases map to TRBD1. CDR3 size: 14 residues. The germline CDR1 and CDR2 sequences are SGHTA and FQGNSA. With V trimmed by 3 bases and J by 8 bases, 6 bases remained unmatched. The CDR3 DNA is TGTGCCAGCAGCTTTGCAGGGGGCGCAGACATTCAGTACTTC. Translating gives CASSFAGGADIQYF.

In its sample, this clonotype was seen many times. This chain connects TRBV7-2 to TRBJ2-7, with 7 bases that match TRBD1. Unmatched junction bases numbered 5, after V lost 3 bases and J lost 9 bases. This CDR3 has 12 residues. From germline, CDR1 is SGHTA and CDR2 FQGNSA. The CDR3 spells CASSFNGQVQYF. In nucleotides, the CDR3 is TGTGCCAGCAGCTTTAATGGACAGGTGCAGTACTTC.

In its sample, this clonotype was seen many times. The rearrangement joins TRBV28 to TRBJ2-7; 9 positions match TRBD1. This CDR3 has 16 residues. Germline loops: CDR1 MDHEN, CDR2 SYDVKM. Trimming took 5 bases from V and 3 from J; bases not matched to a gene: 11. In DNA form, the CDR3 reads TGTGCCAGCAGTCTCCTGACAGGGGGTGGATACTACGAGCAGTACTTC. This sequence encodes CASSLLTGGGYYEQYF.

This clonotype was seen only a few times. At one boundary the junction diverges from the germline segment, which might be a read error. The V and J genes are TRBV25-1 and TRBJ2-5; TRBD1 agrees at 8 bases. The germline gives CDR1 MGHDK, CDR2 SYGVNS. CDR3 length: 17 residues. CDR3 coding DNA: TGTGCCAGAAGTGAATATTTGGGACAGGCCCCCCAAGAGACCCAGTACTTC. Translation gives CARSEYLGQAPQETQYF.

This clonotype was detected many times. The rearrangement links TRBV6-2 or TRBV6-3 to TRBJ1-1; D uncertain. The CDR3 has 13 amino acids. Per germline, CDR1 MNHEY and CDR2 SVGEGT. Trimming stripped 2 bases from V and 4 bases from J, with 8 bases between. The CDR3 DNA is TGTGCCAGCAGTTACGAGGGTTCCACTGAAGCTTTCTTT. Translated, it gives CASSYEGSTEAFF.

This clonotype was seen many times. This chain links TRBV24-1 with TRBJ2-3; 9 nucleotides match TRBD2. This CDR3 region has 13 residues. Trimming at V came to 9 bases and at J to 1 base, leaving 1 base not matched to a gene. The germline CDR1 and CDR2 sequences are KGHDR and SFDVKD. CDR3 in amino acids: CATRTSGTDTQYF. The CDR3 nucleotides are TGTGCCACCCGGACTAGCGGCACAGATACGCAGTATTTT.

In this sample, this clonotype turned up many times. The rearrangement joins TRBV14 to TRBJ2-7; 10 nucleotides align to TRBD1. Germline-derived CDR1 and CDR2 are SGHDN and FVKESK. V trimming: 1 base; J trimming: 2 bases; junction bases outside the gene matches: 5. There are 16 residues in the CDR3. This chain's CDR3 is CASSQAPGQGTYEQYF. The CDR3 DNA follows: TGTGCCAGCAGCCAAGCTCCGGGACAGGGGACCTACGAGCAGTACTTC.

In its sample, this clonotype was seen many times. This chain links TRBV29-1 with TRBJ1-1; D is possibly TRBD1 (5 bases). The germline V and J ends were trimmed by 3 bases and 1 base, with 9 bases remaining between them. Germline-derived CDR1 and CDR2 are SQVTM and ANQGSEA. The CDR3 totals 13 residues. CDR3 region: CSVEPRENTEAFF. CDR3 coding DNA: TGCAGCGTTGAGCCCAGGGAGAACACTGAAGCTTTCTTT.

This clonotype was seen a few times. The chain employs TRBV7-3 and TRBJ1-3; D remains unclear. The CDR3 runs to 12 residues. Germline V lookup: CDR1 SGHTA, CDR2 FQGTGA. Trimming removed 8 bases from V and 1 base from J, with 6 bases in between. The CDR3 region has the DNA TGTGCCAGCTGCGTGTCTGGAAACACCATATATTTT. It specifies CASCVSGNTIYF.

The chain combines TRBV19 with TRBJ1-1; TRBD1 is a possible D gene (5 bases). The CDR3 has 13 residues. Germline CDR1 is LNHDA and CDR2 is SQIVND (reference sequence). V shed 5 bases and J shed 8 bases, with 15 bases lying between them. CDR3 sequence: CASSPQGNLEAFF. For the CDR3, the DNA is TGTGCCAGTAGTCCGCAGGGAAATCTCGAAGCTTTCTTT.

The V call is TRBV20-1, the J call TRBJ2-4, with D perhaps TRBD1 (5 bases). This CDR3 is built from 11 residues. V was shortened by 7 bases and J by 5 bases, with 9 bases between the two germline ends. The V gene's germline CDR1 is DFQATT and CDR2 SNEGSKA (reference sequence). CDR3 protein: CSGTTENIQYF. CDR3 nucleotide sequence: TGCAGTGGAACGACAGAAAACATTCAGTACTTC.

This clonotype turned up a few times. This may stem from a read error, because a much larger clone lies one nucleotide away. This chain joins TRBV19 and TRBJ2-5; TRBD2 might be the D (6 bases). Per germline, CDR1 LNHDA and CDR2 SQIVND (reference sequence). The CDR3 sequence is 14 residues long. The V gene lost 4 bases and the J gene lost 1 base, with 10 bases spanning the gap. CDR3 sequence: CASSRASAQETQYF. The CDR3 DNA sequence: TGTGCCAGTAGTAGGGCTAGCGCCCAAGAGACCCAGTACTTC.